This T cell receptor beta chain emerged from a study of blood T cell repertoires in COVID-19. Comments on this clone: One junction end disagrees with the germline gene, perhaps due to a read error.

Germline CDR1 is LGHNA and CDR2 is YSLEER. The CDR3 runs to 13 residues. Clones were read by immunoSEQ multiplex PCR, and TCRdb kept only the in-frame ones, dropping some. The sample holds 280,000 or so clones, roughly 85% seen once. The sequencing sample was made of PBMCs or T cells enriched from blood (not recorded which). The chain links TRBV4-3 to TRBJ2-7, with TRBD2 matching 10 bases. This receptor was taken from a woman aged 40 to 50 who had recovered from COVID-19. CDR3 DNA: TGCGCCAGCAGCCAAGATAGTGGGACTAGCGTCTATTTC. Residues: CASSQDSGTSVYF.